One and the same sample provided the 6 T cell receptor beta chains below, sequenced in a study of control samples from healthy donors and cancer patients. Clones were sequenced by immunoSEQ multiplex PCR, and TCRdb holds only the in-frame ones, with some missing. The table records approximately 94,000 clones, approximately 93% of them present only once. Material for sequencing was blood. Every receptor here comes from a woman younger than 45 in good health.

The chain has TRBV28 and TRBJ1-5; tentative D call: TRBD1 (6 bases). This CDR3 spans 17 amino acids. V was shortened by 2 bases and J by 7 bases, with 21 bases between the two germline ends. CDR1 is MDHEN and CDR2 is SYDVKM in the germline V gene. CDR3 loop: CASSLLAQQGLGQPQHF. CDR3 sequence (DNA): TGTGCCAGCAGTTTACTCGCCCAACAGGGTCTGGGACAGCCCCAGCATTTT.

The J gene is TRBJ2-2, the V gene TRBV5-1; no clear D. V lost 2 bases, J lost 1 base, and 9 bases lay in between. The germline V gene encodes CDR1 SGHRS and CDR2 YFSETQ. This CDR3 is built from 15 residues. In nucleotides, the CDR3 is TGCGCCAGCAGCTTATCGGAACAGAACACCGGGGAGCTGTTTTTT. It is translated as CASSLSEQNTGELFF.

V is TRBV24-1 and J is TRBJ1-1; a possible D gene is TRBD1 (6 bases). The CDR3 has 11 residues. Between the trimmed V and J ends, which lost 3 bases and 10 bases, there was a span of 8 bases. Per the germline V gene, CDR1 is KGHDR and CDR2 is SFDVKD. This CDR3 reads CATSDTGIAFF. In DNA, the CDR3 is TGTGCCACCAGTGATACAGGGATAGCTTTCTTT.

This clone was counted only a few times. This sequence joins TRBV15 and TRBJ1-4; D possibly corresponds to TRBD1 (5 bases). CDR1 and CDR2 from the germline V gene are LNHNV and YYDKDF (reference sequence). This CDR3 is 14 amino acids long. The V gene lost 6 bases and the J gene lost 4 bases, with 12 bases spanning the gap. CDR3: CATRHAGDNEKLFF. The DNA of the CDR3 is TGTGCCACCAGGCACGCGGGGGATAATGAAAAACTGTTTTTT. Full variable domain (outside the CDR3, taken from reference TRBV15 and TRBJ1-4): DAMVIQNPRYQVTQFGKPVTLSCSQTLNHNVMYWYQQKSSQAPKLLFHYYDKDFNNEADTPDNFQSRRPNTSFCFLDIRSPGLGDTAMYLCATRHAGDNEKLFFGSGTQLSVL.

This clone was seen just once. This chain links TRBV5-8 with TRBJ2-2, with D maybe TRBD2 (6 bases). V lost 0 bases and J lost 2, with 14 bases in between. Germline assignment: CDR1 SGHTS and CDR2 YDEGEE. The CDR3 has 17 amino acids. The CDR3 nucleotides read TGTGCCAGCAGCTTGGCCAAGGGACTTAAAAACACCGGGGAGCTGTTTTTT. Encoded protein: CASSLAKGLKNTGELFF. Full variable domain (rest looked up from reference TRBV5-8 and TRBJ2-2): EAGVTQSPTHLIKTRGQQATLRCSPISGHTSVYWYQQALGLGLQFLLWYDEGEERNRGNFPPRFSGRQFPNYSSELNVNALELEDSALYLCASSLAKGLKNTGELFFGEGSRLTVL.

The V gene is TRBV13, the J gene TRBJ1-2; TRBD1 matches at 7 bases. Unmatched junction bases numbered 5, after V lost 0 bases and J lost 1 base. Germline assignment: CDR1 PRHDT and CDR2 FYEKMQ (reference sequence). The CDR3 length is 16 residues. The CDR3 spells CASSLGTGALNYGYTF. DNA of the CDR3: TGTGCCAGCAGCTTAGGCACAGGGGCCCTTAACTATGGCTACACCTTC.